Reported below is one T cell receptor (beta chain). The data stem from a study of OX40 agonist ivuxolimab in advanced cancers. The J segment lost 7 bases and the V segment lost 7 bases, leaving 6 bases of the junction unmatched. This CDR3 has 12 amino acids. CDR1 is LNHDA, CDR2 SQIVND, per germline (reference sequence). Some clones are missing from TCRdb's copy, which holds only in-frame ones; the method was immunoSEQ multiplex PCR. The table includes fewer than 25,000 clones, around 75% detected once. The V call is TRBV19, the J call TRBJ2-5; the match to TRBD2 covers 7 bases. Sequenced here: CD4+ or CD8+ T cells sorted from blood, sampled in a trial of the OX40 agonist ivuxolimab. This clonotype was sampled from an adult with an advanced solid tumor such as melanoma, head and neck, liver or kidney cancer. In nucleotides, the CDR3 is TGTGCCAGTATTGGCGGGGGAGGGACCCAGTACTTC. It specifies CASIGGGGTQYF.